What follows are 3 T cell receptor beta chains derived from one specimen sequenced in a study of Ad26.COV2.S vaccination and SARS-CoV-2 variants. Treatment noted: roughly 19 received Ad26.COV2.S at low or high dose, single or two shots; about 5 received placebo; per-sample allocation not given. Collection of the samples took place on day 63 after the first injection of vaccine or placebo. Here immunoSEQ multiplex PCR was the method, and the copy in TCRdb shows in-frame clones only, minus some. The sample lists 350,000 to 550,000 clones, 89% occurring once. The sequences come from peripheral blood, collected in a trial of Ad26.COV2.S vaccine versus placebo. These receptors originate from a person between 18 and 60 years old who received the Ad26.COV2.S COVID-19 vaccine or a placebo.

The chain carries TRBV10-3 and TRBJ2-1; 9 positions match TRBD2. This CDR3 contains 17 residues. Germline V gene lookup returns CDR1 ENHRY and CDR2 SYGVKD. The V and J ends lost 4 bases and 7 bases, in that order; junction bases with no gene match: 14. The CDR3 DNA reads as TGTGCCATCAGTGGAAGCCTAAGACTAGCGGAAATAAATGAGCAGTTCTTC. Translating it yields CAISGSLRLAEINEQFF.

The genes are TRBV5-4 and TRBJ2-2; D tentatively reads TRBD1 or TRBD2 (6 bases each). The V end was cut by 9 bases, the J end by 3 bases, with 27 bases between. The CDR3 spans 18 residues. Germline V lookup: CDR1 SGHNT, CDR2 YYREEE (reference sequence). CDR3 DNA: TGTGCCACTCAAAGAGGATCTCCCGGGGGCGTAGACACCGGGGAGCTGTTTTTT. Protein product: CATQRGSPGGVDTGELFF.

This clone was detected only a few times. CDR3 residues: CASSPSLALYEQYV. CDR3 bases: TGTGCCAGCAGCCCCAGCCTAGCGCTCTACGAGCAGTACGTC. J is TRBJ2-7 and V is TRBV7-2; D perhaps matches TRBD2 (6 bases). V was pared by 5 bases and J by 3 bases, with 14 bases between. The CDR3 sequence is 14 residues long. Germline CDR1 and CDR2: SGHTA and FQGNSA.